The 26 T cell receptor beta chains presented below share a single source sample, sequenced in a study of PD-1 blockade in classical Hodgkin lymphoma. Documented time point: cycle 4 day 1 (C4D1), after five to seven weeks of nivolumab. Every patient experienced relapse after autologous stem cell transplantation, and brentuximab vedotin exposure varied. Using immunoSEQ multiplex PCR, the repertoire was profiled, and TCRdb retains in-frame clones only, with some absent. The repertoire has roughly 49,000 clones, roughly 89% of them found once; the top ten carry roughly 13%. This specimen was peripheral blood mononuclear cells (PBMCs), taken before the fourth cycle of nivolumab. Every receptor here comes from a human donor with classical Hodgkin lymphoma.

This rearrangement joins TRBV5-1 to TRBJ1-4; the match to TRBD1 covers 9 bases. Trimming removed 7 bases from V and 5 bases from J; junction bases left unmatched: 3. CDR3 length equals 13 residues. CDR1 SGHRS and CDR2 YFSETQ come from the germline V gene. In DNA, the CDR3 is TGCGCCAGCGGGGACAGGGCCAATGAAAAACTGTTTTTT. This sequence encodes CASGDRANEKLFF.

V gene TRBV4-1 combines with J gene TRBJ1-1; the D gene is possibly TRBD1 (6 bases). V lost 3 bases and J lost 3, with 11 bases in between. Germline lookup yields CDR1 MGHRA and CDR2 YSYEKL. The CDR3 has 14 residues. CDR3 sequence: CASSQSGGHTEAFF. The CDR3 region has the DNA TGCGCCAGCAGCCAGTCCGGGGGGCACACTGAAGCTTTCTTT.

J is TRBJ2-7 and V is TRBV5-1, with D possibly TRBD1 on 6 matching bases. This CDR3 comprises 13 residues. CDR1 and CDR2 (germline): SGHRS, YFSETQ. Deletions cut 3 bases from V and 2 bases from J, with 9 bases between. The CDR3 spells CASSSQGPYEQYF. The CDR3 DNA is TGCGCCAGCAGCTCACAGGGTCCCTACGAGCAGTACTTC. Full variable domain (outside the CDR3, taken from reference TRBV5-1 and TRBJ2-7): KAGVTQTPRYLIKTRGQQVTLSCSPISGHRSVSWYQQTPGQGLQFLFEYFSETQRNKGNFPGRFSGRQFSNSRSEMNVSTLELGDSALYLCASSSQGPYEQYFGPGTRLTVT.

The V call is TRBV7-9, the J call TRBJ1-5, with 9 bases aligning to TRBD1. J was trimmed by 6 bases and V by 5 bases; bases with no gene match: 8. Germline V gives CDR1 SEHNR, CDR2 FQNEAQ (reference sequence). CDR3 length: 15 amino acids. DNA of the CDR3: TGTGCCAGCAGCCCAACAGGGGGCAGTGCTCAGCCCCAGCATTTT. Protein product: CASSPTGGSAQPQHF.

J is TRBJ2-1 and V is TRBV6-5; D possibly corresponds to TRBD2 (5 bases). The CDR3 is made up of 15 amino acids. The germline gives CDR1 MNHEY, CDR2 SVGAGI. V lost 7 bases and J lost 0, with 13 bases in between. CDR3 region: CASTPSGSSYNEQFF. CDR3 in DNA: TGTGCCAGCACCCCCAGCGGAAGCTCCTACAATGAGCAGTTCTTC.

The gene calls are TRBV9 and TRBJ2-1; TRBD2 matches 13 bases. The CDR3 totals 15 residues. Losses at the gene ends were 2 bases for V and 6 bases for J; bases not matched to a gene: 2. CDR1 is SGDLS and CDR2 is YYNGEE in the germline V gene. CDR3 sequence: CASSVGLAGINEQFF. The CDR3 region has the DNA TGTGCCAGCAGCGTGGGACTAGCGGGGATCAATGAGCAGTTCTTC.

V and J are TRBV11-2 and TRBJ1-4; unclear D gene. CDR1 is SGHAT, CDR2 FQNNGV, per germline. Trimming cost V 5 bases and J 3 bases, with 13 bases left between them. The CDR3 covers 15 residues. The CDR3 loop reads CASSLAVVPNEKLFF. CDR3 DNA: TGTGCCAGCAGCCTTGCGGTGGTACCTAATGAAAAACTGTTTTTT.

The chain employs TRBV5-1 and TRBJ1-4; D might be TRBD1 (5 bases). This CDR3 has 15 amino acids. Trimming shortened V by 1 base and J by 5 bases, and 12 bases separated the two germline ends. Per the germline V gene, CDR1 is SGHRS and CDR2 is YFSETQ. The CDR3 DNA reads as TGCGCCAGCAGCTTGTTGGGCCAGGGCAATGAAAAACTGTTTTTT. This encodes CASSLLGQGNEKLFF.

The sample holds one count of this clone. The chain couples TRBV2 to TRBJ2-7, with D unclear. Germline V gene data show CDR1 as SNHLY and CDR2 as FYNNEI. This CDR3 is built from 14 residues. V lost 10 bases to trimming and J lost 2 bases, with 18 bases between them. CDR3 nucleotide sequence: TGTGCCACTACACCCCTTCTAGGGACCTACGAGCAGTACTTC. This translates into CATTPLLGTYEQYF.

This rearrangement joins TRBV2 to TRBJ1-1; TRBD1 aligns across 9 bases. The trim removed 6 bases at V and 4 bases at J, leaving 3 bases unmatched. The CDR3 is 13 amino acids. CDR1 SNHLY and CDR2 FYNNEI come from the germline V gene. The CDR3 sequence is CASRQGAVTEAFF. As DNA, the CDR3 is TGTGCCAGCAGACAGGGGGCAGTCACTGAAGCTTTCTTT.

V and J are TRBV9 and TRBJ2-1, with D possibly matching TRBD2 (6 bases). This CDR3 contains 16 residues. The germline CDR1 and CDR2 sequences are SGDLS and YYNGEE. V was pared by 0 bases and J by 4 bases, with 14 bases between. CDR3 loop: CASSVAGQRAYNEQFF. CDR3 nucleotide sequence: TGTGCCAGCAGCGTAGCTGGCCAGCGGGCGTACAATGAGCAGTTCTTC.

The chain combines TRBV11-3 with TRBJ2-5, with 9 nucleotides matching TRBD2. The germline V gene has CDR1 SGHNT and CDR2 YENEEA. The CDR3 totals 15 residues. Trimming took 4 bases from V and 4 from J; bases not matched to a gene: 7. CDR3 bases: TGTGCCAGCAGCTCATCGGTTAGCGGGAGAGAGACCCAGTACTTC. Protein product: CASSSSVSGRETQYF.

Here the CDR3 reads CAVGQGDTGELFF. The CDR3 bases are TGTGCCGTCGGACAGGGAGACACCGGGGAGCTGTTTTTT. The rearrangement joins TRBV10-3 to TRBJ2-2; 8 bases map to TRBD1. This CDR3 has 13 residues. Germline V gene data show CDR1 as ENHRY and CDR2 as SYGVKD. V was clipped by 11 bases and J by 3 bases; unmatched bases: 5.

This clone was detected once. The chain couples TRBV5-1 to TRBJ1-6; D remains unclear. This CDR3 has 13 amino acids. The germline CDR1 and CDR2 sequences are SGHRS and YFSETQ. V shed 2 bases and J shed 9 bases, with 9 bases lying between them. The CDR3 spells CASSFDGGSPLHF. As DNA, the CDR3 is TGCGCCAGCAGCTTTGATGGCGGTTCACCCCTCCACTTT. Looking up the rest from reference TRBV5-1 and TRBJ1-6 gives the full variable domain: KAGVTQTPRYLIKTRGQQVTLSCSPISGHRSVSWYQQTPGQGLQFLFEYFSETQRNKGNFPGRFSGRQFSNSRSEMNVSTLELGDSALYLCASSFDGGSPLHFGNGTRLTVT.

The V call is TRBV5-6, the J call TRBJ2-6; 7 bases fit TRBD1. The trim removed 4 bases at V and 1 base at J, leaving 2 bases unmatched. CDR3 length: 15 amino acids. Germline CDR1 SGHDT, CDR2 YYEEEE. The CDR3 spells CASSLGQSGANVLTF. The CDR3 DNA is TGTGCCAGCAGCCTGGGACAGTCTGGGGCCAACGTCCTGACTTTC.

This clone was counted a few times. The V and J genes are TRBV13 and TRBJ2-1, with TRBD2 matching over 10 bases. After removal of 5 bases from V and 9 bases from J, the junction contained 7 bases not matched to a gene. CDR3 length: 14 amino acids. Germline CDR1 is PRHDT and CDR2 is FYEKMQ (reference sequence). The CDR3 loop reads CASSQSGRAVEQFF. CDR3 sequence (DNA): TGTGCCAGCAGCCAGAGCGGGAGGGCCGTTGAGCAGTTCTTC. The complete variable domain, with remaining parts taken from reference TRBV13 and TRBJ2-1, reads AAGVIQSPRHLIKEKRETATLKCYPIPRHDTVYWYQQGPGQDPQFLISFYEKMQSDKGSIPDRFSAQQFSDYHSELNMSSLELGDSALYFCASSQSGRAVEQFFGPGTRLTVL.

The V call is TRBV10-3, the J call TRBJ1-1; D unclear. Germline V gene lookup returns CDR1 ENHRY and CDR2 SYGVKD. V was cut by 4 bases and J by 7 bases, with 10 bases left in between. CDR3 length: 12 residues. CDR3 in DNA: TGTGCCATCAGTGCAAATAATAATGAAGCTTTCTTT. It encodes CAISANNNEAFF.

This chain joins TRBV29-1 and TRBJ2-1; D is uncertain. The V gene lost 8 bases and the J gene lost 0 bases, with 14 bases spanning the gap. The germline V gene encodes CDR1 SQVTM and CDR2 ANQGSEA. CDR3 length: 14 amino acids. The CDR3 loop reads CSLASVSSYNEQFF. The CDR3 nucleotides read TGCAGCCTCGCGTCTGTCAGCTCCTACAATGAGCAGTTCTTC.

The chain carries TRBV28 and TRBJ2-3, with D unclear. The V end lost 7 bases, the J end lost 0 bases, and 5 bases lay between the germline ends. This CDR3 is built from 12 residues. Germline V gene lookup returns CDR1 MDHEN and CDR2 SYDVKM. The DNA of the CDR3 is TGTGCCAGCATGTCCAGCACAGATACGCAGTATTTT. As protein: CASMSSTDTQYF. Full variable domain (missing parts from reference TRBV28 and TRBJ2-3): DVKVTQSSRYLVKRTGEKVFLECVQDMDHENMFWYRQDPGLGLRLIYFSYDVKMKEKGDIPEGYSVSREKKERFSLILESASTNQTSMYLCASMSSTDTQYFGPGTRLTVL.

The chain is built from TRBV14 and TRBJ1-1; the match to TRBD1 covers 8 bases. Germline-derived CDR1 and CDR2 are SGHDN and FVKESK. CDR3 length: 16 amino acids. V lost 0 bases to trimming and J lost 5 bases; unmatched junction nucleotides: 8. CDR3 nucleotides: TGTGCCAGCAGCCAAGACTTCGGACAGGGAAGTACTGAAGCTTTCTTT. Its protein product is CASSQDFGQGSTEAFF.

The DNA for the CDR3 is TGCGCCAGCAGCTCTTTCAGGGGGCTTGAGACCCAGTACTTC. It encodes CASSSFRGLETQYF. This rearrangement joins TRBV5-1 to TRBJ2-5; 8 nucleotides align to TRBD1. V lost 3 bases, J lost 5 bases, and 6 bases stayed unmatched. This CDR3 contains 14 residues. Germline loops: CDR1 SGHRS, CDR2 YFSETQ.

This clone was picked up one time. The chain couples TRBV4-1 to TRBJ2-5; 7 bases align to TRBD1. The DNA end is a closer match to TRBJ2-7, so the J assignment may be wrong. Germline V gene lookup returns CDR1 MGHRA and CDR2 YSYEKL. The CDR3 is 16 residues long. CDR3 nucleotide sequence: TGCGCCAGCAGCCGAAGGGTCCCGGGACAGCACTACGAGCAGTACTTC. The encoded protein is CASSRRVPGQHYEQYF.

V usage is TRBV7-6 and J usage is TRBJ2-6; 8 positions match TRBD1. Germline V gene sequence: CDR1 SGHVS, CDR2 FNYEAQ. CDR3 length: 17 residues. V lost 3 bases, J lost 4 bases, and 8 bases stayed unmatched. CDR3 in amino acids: CASSFEEDRGGANVLTF. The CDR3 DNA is TGTGCCAGCAGCTTCGAGGAAGACAGGGGAGGGGCCAACGTCCTGACTTTC.

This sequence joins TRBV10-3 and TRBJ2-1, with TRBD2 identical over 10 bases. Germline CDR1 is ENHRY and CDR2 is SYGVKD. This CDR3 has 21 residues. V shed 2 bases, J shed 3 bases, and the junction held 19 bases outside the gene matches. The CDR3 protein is CAISEPPRLAGDPWVYNEQFF. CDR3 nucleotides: TGTGCCATCAGTGAGCCCCCCCGGCTAGCGGGAGACCCGTGGGTCTACAATGAGCAGTTCTTC.

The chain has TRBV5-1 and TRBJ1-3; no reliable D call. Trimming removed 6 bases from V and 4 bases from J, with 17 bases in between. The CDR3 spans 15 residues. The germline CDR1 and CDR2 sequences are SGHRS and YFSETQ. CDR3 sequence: CASTRAPESGNTIYF. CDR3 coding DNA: TGCGCCAGCACTCGAGCCCCCGAGTCCGGAAACACCATATATTTT.

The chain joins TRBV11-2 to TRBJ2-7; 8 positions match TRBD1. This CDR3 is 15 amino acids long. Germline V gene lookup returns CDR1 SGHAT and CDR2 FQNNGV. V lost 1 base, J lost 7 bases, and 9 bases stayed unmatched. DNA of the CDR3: TGTGCCAGCAGCTTAGTACCAGGGGGCTCGGAGGAGCAGTACTTC. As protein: CASSLVPGGSEEQYF.